The 22 T cell receptor beta chains in this list originate from one sample, sequenced in a study of PD-L1 blockade in urothelial cancer. Assay used: immunoSEQ multiplex PCR; TCRdb lists only in-frame clones, some missing. The top ten hold around 3.2% of the sample, which has around 130,000 clones, 70% to 85% seen once. This sample's time point: pretreatment peripheral blood. This material consisted of PBMCs, taken around atezolizumab (anti-PD-L1) treatment. The source of these receptors is a man aged 45-65 years with urothelial cancer.

This clone occurred once. The J gene is TRBJ2-7, the V gene TRBV18; the D is unclear. Germline CDR1 is KGHSH and CDR2 is LQKENI. CDR3 size: 14 residues. V lost 2 bases and J lost 2, with 10 bases in between. CDR3 protein: CASSPASHTYEQYF. CDR3 DNA sequence: TGTGCCAGCTCACCAGCCTCTCACACCTACGAGCAGTACTTC.

This chain connects TRBV6-5 to TRBJ1-1, with a weak D call TRBD1 (6 bases). The germline V gene has CDR1 MNHEY and CDR2 SVGAGI. The V gene lost 4 bases and the J gene lost 1 base, with 13 bases spanning the gap. The CDR3 covers 15 residues. Here the CDR3 DNA reads TGTGCCAGCAGTTGGGGGCTAGGGGGGAACACTGAAGCTTTCTTT. Protein: CASSWGLGGNTEAFF.

This sequence joins TRBV2 and TRBJ1-5, with 8 bases lining up with TRBD1. Germline CDR1 reads SNHLY; CDR2 reads FYNNEI. After removal of 6 bases from V and 4 bases from J, the junction contained 8 bases not matched to a gene. The CDR3 is 15 residues long. CDR3 in DNA: TGTGCCAGCAGCTACGACAGGGGAAGGAATCAGCCCCAGCATTTT. This sequence encodes CASSYDRGRNQPQHF. Combining the CDR3 with reference TRBV2 and TRBJ1-5 gives the whole variable domain EPEVTQTPSHQVTQMGQEVILRCVPISNHLYFYWYRQILGQKVEFLVSFYNNEISEKSEIFDDQFSVERPDGSNFTLKIRSTKLEDSAMYFCASSYDRGRNQPQHFGDGTRLSIL.

This chain links TRBV13 with TRBJ1-4; the D gene is possibly TRBD1 (6 bases). The CDR3 runs to 15 residues. Trimming pared 4 bases from V and 6 bases from J, leaving 15 bases between. CDR1 and CDR2 (germline): PRHDT, FYEKMQ (reference sequence). The CDR3: CASSSSGRGDEKLFF. The CDR3 DNA sequence: TGTGCCAGCAGCTCCTCGGGCAGGGGAGATGAAAAACTGTTTTTT.

This clone has just one count. The V and J genes are TRBV4-1 and TRBJ2-1; TRBD2 is a possible D gene (5 bases). The CDR3 is 15 residues long. The V gene lost 0 bases and the J gene lost 5 bases, with 11 bases spanning the gap. Germline loops: CDR1 MGHRA, CDR2 YSYEKL. The CDR3 reads CASSQEAGMNNEQFF. The CDR3 DNA follows: TGCGCCAGCAGCCAAGAGGCCGGGATGAACAATGAGCAGTTCTTC.

The gene calls are TRBV29-1 and TRBJ2-1; D perhaps matches TRBD1 (6 bases). Deletions cut 7 bases from V and 5 bases from J, with 12 bases between. This CDR3 has 12 residues. Germline CDR1 is SQVTM and CDR2 is ANQGSEA. This CDR3 reads CSERDIHNEQFF. DNA of the CDR3: TGCAGCGAGAGGGACATTCACAATGAGCAGTTCTTC.

This clone has more than one count but fewer than ten. The chain combines TRBV10-2 with TRBJ2-3, with 11 bases that match TRBD2. V gave up 4 bases and J gave up 2 bases; unmatched junction bases: 5. Germline V gene lookup returns CDR1 WSHSY and CDR2 SAAADI. This CDR3 region has 16 residues. CDR3 sequence reads: CASSASSGGFTDTQYF. For the CDR3, the DNA is TGCGCCAGCAGTGCCTCTAGCGGGGGGTTCACAGATACGCAGTATTTT.

The rearrangement uses TRBV7-3 and TRBJ2-1; 8 nucleotides agree with TRBD2. CDR1 and CDR2 (germline): SGHTA, FQGTGA. Trimming took 3 bases from V and 7 from J; bases not matched to a gene: 5. The CDR3 has 14 amino acids. The CDR3 loop reads CASSFSGAVNEQFF. CDR3 coding DNA: TGTGCCAGCAGCTTTAGCGGGGCGGTTAATGAGCAGTTCTTC.

This chain links TRBV10-3 with TRBJ2-1, with 8 bases that match TRBD1. The CDR3 covers 12 residues. V was pared by 10 bases and J by 6 bases, with 5 bases of the junction left unmatched. The V gene's germline CDR1 is ENHRY and CDR2 SYGVKD. CDR3 sequence (DNA): TGTGCCACGACAGGGGAGGCCAATGAGCAGTTCTTC. Encoded protein: CATTGEANEQFF.

The chain carries TRBV7-9 and TRBJ1-4; 7 positions agree with TRBD1. This CDR3 has 15 amino acids. In germline, CDR1 is SEHNR, CDR2 FQNEAQ (reference sequence). V lost 5 bases, J lost 4 bases, and 7 bases stayed unmatched. The CDR3 sequence: CASSPDRLYNEKLFF. The CDR3 DNA reads as TGTGCCAGCAGCCCGGACAGGCTTTATAATGAAAAACTGTTTTTT.

The chain links TRBV5-4 to TRBJ1-1; D possibly corresponds to TRBD1 (5 bases). This CDR3 comprises 16 residues. Germline lookup yields CDR1 SGHNT and CDR2 YYREEE (reference sequence). V was trimmed by 1 base and J by 0 bases, leaving 13 bases between them. The CDR3 nucleotides are TGTGCCAGCAGCTTGATAGGCAGGGCGATGAACACTGAAGCTTTCTTT. Translation gives CASSLIGRAMNTEAFF.

The chain has TRBV4-2 and TRBJ2-5; 13 bases line up with TRBD2. Germline CDR1 and CDR2: LGHNA and YNFKEQ. The CDR3 runs to 17 residues. Losses at the gene ends were 0 bases for V and 5 bases for J; bases not matched to a gene: 6. The CDR3 spells CASSQDRGTSGMETQYF. In DNA, the CDR3 is TGTGCCAGCAGCCAAGATCGAGGGACTAGCGGGATGGAGACCCAGTACTTC.

The chain is built from TRBV5-4 and TRBJ2-2; 7 positions agree with TRBD2. V trimming: 1 base; J trimming: 1 base; junction bases outside the gene matches: 4. CDR3 length: 16 residues. Germline V lookup: CDR1 SGHNT, CDR2 YYREEE (reference sequence). DNA of the CDR3: TGTGCCAGCAGCTTGTTTGGGAGGGGGAACACCGGGGAGCTGTTTTTT. Translated, it gives CASSLFGRGNTGELFF.

The rearrangement uses TRBV19 and TRBJ2-3; TRBD1 aligns across 7 bases. Germline CDR1 reads LNHDA; CDR2 reads SQIVND (reference sequence). This CDR3 comprises 14 residues. The J segment lost 8 bases and the V segment lost 4 bases, leaving 9 bases of the junction unmatched. The CDR3 here is CASSTTGMRATQYF. The CDR3 DNA reads TGTGCCAGTAGTACGACAGGGATGAGGGCTACGCAGTATTTT.

V usage is TRBV2 and J usage is TRBJ1-6, with TRBD1 matching 9 bases. Germline CDR1 reads SNHLY; CDR2 reads FYNNEI. V lost 6 bases and J lost 7; bases outside the gene matches: 7. The CDR3 covers 15 residues. Here the CDR3 reads CASRGGQGNNSPLHF. The CDR3 DNA follows: TGTGCCAGCAGGGGGGGACAGGGAAACAATTCACCCCTCCACTTT.

The genes are TRBV19 and TRBJ2-4; 11 positions match TRBD1. V gave up 9 bases and J gave up 1 base; unmatched junction bases: 14. This CDR3 spans 18 amino acids. Germline-derived CDR1 and CDR2 are LNHDA and SQIVND (reference sequence). Here the CDR3 reads CASVGTGGLFSAKNIQYF. The CDR3 DNA reads TGTGCCAGCGTGGGGACAGGGGGGCTGTTTTCGGCCAAAAACATTCAGTACTTC.

The chain carries TRBV5-6 and TRBJ1-2; D is perhaps TRBD1 (5 bases). Germline assignment: CDR1 SGHDT and CDR2 YYEEEE. The CDR3 has 15 amino acids. With 0 bases removed from V and 5 bases from J, the gap between germline ends came to 14 bases. CDR3 amino acids: CASSLGDSLLYGYTF. The CDR3 nucleotides are TGTGCCAGCAGCTTGGGGGACTCTCTTCTGTATGGCTACACCTTC.

The chain couples TRBV29-1 to TRBJ2-7, with TRBD2 matching over 9 bases. Looked up from germline, CDR1 is SQVTM and CDR2 is ANQGSEA. The trim removed 3 bases at V and 4 bases at J, leaving 4 bases unmatched. This CDR3 spans 13 amino acids. The CDR3 sequence: CSVESAGGYEQYF. As DNA, the CDR3 is TGCAGCGTTGAGTCAGCGGGAGGATACGAGCAGTACTTC.

This clone came up once. The chain links TRBV2 to TRBJ2-7; D unresolved. CDR1 and CDR2 from the germline V gene are SNHLY and FYNNEI. Trimming stripped 4 bases from V and 3 bases from J, with 7 bases between. CDR3 length: 12 amino acids. CDR3 loop: CASSVLLYEQYF. CDR3 DNA: TGTGCCAGCAGTGTTCTCCTCTACGAGCAGTACTTC.

The rearrangement links TRBV18 to TRBJ2-5; 9 bases agree with TRBD2. The CDR3 is made up of 14 amino acids. Germline V gene lookup returns CDR1 KGHSH and CDR2 LQKENI. The V and J ends lost 5 bases and 5 bases, in that order; junction bases with no gene match: 6. The CDR3 bases are TGTGCCAGCTCATCTGGGACTAGCCGTGAGACCCAGTACTTC. Translating it yields CASSSGTSRETQYF.

V gene TRBV6-4 combines with J gene TRBJ2-3; 8 nucleotides match TRBD2. Trimming removed 6 bases from V and 3 bases from J; junction bases left unmatched: 5. Germline V CDR1 and CDR2: MRHNA, SNTAGT. This CDR3 contains 14 residues. CDR3 protein: CASRPGLDTDTQYF. Written as DNA, the CDR3 is TGTGCCAGCAGACCGGGACTAGATACAGATACGCAGTATTTT.

The V and J genes are TRBV6-1 and TRBJ1-2, with D uncertain. The CDR3 is 15 residues long. Looked up from germline, CDR1 is MNHNS and CDR2 is SASEGT. Between the trimmed V and J ends, which lost 0 bases and 4 bases, there was a span of 12 bases. The CDR3 spells CASSEALLRGYGYTF. The CDR3 DNA is TGTGCCAGCAGTGAAGCGCTTCTGCGGGGCTATGGCTACACCTTC.